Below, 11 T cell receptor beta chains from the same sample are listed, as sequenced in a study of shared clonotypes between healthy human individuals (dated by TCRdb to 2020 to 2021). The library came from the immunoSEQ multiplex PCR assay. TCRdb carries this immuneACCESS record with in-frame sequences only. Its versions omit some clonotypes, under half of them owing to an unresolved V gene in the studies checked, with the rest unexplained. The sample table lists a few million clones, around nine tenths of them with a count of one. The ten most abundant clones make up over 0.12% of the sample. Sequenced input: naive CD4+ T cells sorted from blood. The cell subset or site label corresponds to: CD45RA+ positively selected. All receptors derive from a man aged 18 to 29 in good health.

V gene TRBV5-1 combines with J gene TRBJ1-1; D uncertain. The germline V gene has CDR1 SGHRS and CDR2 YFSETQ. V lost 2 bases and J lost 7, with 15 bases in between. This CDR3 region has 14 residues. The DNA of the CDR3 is TGCGCCAGCAGCTTTACGGAAAGAGGAAATGAAGCTTTCTTT. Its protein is CASSFTERGNEAFF.

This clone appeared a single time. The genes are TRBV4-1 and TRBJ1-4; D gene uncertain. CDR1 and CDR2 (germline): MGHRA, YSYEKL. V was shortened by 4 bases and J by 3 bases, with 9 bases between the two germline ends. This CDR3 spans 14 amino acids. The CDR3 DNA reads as TGCGCCAGCAGCCGGCTGGGGTCTAATGAAAAACTGTTTTTT. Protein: CASSRLGSNEKLFF.

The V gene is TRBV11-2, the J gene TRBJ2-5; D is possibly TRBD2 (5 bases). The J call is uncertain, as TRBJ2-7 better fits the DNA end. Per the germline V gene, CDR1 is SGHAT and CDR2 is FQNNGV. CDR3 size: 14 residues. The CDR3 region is CASSLVEGRAEQYF. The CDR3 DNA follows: TGTGCCAGCAGCTTGGTCGAGGGTCGGGCCGAGCAGTACTTC.

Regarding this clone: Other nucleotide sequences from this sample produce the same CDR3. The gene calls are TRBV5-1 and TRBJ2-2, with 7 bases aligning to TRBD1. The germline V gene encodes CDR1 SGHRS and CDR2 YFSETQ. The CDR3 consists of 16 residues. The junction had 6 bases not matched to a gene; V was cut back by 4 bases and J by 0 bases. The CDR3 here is CASSPGQLANTGELFF. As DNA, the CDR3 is TGCGCCAGCAGCCCGGGACAGCTCGCGAACACCGGGGAGCTGTTTTTT.

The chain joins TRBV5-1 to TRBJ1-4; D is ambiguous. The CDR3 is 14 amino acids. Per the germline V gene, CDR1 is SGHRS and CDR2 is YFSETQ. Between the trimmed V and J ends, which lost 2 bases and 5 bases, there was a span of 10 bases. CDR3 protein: CASSFGLENEKLFF. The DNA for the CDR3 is TGCGCCAGCAGCTTCGGGCTGGAGAATGAAAAACTGTTTTTT.

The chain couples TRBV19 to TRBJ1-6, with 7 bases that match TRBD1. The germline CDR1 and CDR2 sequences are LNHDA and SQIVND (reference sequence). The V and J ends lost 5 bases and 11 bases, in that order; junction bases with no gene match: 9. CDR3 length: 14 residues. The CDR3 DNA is TGTGCCAGTAGTCTGACAGGGTTGCAGACACCCCTCCACTTT. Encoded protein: CASSLTGLQTPLHF.

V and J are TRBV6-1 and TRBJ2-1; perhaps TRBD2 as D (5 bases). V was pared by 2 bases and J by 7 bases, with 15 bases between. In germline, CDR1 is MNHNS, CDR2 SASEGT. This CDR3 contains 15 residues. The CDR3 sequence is CASSERWLGSNEQFF. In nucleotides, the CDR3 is TGTGCCAGCAGTGAACGGTGGTTAGGGAGTAATGAGCAGTTCTTC.

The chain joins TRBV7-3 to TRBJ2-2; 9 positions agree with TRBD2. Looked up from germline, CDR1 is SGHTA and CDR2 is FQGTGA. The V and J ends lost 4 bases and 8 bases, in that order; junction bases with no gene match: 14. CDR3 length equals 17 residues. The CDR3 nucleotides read TGTGCCAGCAGCTCAAAAGCGGGGGGCCCATCTCGAGGGGAGCTGTTTTTT. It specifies CASSSKAGGPSRGELFF. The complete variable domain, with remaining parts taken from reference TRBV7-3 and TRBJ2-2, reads GAGVSQTPSNKVTEKGKYVELRCDPISGHTALYWYRQSLGQGPEFLIYFQGTGAADDSGLPNDRFFAVRPEGSVSTLKIQRTERGDSAVYLCASSSKAGGPSRGELFFGEGSRLTVL.

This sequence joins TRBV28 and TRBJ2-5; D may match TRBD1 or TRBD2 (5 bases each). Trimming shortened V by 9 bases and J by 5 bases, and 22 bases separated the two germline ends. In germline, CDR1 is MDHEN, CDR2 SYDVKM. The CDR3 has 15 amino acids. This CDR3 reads CASSFGTAAGETQYF. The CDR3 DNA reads TGTGCCAGTTCCTTTGGGACCGCCGCGGGCGAGACCCAGTACTTC.

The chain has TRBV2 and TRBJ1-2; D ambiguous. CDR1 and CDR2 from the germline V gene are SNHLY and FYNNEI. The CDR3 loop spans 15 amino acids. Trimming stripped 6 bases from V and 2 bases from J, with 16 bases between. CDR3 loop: CASRDGGMGNYGYTF. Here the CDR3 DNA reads TGTGCCAGCAGGGACGGAGGGATGGGGAACTATGGCTACACCTTC.

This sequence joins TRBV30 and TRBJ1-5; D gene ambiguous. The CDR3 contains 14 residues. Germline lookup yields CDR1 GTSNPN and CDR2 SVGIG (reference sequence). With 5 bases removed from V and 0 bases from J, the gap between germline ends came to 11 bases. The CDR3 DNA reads TGTGCCTGGTCCCAAGTTCCTAGCAATCAGCCCCAGCATTTT. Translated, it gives CAWSQVPSNQPQHF.